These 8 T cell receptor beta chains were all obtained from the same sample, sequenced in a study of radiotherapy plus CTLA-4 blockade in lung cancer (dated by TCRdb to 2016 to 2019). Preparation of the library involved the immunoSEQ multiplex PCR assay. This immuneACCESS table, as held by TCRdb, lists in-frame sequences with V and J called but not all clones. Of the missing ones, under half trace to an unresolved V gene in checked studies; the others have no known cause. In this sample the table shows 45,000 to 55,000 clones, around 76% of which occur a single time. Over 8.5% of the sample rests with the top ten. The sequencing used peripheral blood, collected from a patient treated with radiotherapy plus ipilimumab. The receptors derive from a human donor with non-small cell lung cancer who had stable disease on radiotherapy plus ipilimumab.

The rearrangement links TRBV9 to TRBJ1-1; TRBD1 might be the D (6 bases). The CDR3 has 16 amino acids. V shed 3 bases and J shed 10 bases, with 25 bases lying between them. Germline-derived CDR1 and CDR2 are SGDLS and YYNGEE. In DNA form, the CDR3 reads TGTGCCAGCAGCGCGTCACGGGACACAACACCCAGCGTAGCTTTCTTT. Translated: CASSASRDTTPSVAFF. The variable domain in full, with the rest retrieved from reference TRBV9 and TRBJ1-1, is DSGVTQTPKHLITATGQRVTLRCSPRSGDLSVYWYQQSLDQGLQFLIQYYNGEERAKGNILERFSAQQFPDLHSELNLSSLELGDSALYFCASSASRDTTPSVAFFGQGTRLTVV.

Written as DNA, the CDR3 is TGTGCCAGCAGCACGACAGGGGGCTATGGCTACACCTTC. Its translation is CASSTTGGYGYTF. The J gene is TRBJ1-2, the V gene TRBV7-9; 9 bases match TRBD1. CDR3 length: 13 amino acids. CDR1 and CDR2 (germline): SEHNR, FQNEAQ (reference sequence). With 5 bases clipped from V and 4 bases from J, the junction kept 2 bases outside the gene matches.

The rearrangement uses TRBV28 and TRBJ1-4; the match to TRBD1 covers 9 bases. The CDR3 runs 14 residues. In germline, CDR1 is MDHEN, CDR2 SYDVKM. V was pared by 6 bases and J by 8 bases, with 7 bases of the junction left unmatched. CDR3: CASSTGTGSEKLFF. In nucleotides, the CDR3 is TGTGCCAGCAGCACCGGGACAGGGAGCGAAAAACTGTTTTTT.

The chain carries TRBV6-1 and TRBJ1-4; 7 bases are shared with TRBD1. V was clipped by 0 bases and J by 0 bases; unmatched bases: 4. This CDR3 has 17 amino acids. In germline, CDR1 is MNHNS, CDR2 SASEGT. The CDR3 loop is CASSEAATGATNEKLFF. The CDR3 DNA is TGTGCCAGCAGTGAAGCGGCAACAGGGGCAACTAATGAAAAACTGTTTTTT.

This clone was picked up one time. CDR3 DNA: TGTGCCAGCAGCTTAGATTGGAGGGTTACCGGGGAGCTGTTTTTT. This codes for CASSLDWRVTGELFF. The V and J genes are TRBV11-2 and TRBJ2-2; tentative D call: TRBD2 (6 bases). This CDR3 region has 15 residues. V lost 0 bases, J lost 5 bases, and 10 bases lay in between. Germline loops: CDR1 SGHAT, CDR2 FQNNGV.

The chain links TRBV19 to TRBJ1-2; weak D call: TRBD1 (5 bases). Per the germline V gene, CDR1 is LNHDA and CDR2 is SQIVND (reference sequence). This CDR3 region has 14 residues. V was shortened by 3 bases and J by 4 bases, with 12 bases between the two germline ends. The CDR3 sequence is CASSMGEWGYGYTF. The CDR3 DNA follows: TGTGCCAGTAGTATGGGGGAATGGGGCTATGGCTACACCTTC.

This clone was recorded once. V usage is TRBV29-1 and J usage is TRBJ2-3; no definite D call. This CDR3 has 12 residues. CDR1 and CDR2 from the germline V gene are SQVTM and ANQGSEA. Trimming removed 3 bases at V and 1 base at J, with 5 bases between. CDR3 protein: CSVDWGTDTQYF. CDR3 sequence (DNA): TGCAGCGTTGATTGGGGCACAGATACGCAGTATTTT.

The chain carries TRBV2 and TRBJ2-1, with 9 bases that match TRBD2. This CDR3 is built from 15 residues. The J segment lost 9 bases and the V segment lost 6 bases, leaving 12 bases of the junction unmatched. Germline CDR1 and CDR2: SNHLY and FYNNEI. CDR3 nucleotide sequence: TGTGCCAGCAGCCCCAGACTAGCGGACAGAGGTGAGCAGTTCTTC. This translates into CASSPRLADRGEQFF.